The entry that follows covers one T cell receptor (beta chain) sequence. Trimming at V came to 4 bases and at J to 7 bases, leaving 6 bases not matched to a gene. Germline loops: CDR1 LNHDA, CDR2 SQIVND (reference sequence). The CDR3 consists of 14 residues. Using immunoSEQ multiplex PCR, the repertoire was profiled, and TCRdb retains in-frame clones only, with some absent. The table includes 200,000 or so clones, almost 95% detected once. The data derive from a study of T cell responses to AZD1222 COVID-19 vaccine. The sample here was peripheral blood, taken on day 0 of AZD1222 vaccination. The V gene is TRBV19, the J gene TRBJ2-1; 8 nucleotides align to TRBD2. The TCR sequence derives from an adult in good health. The CDR3 nucleotides are TGTGCCAGTAGTAAGGGACTAGGGGTAAATGAGCAGTTCTTC. It translates to CASSKGLGVNEQFF.